This T cell receptor beta chain was observed in a study of blood T cell repertoires in COVID-19. Repertoires were generated with immunoSEQ multiplex PCR, while TCRdb's copy carries only in-frame clones and drops some. The table lists under 200,000 clones, around 83% of them singletons. CDR1 LGHNA and CDR2 YSLEER come from the germline V gene. Trimming removed 2 bases from V and 5 bases from J; junction bases left unmatched: 5. The CDR3 contains 15 residues. The genes are TRBV4-3 and TRBJ1-5, with 8 positions matching TRBD1. Specimen: peripheral blood. The source is a human donor in a cohort sampled during active COVID-19. CDR3 sequence (DNA): TGCGCCAGCAGCCAAATCAGGGGGCCGGATCAGCCCCAGCATTTT. This encodes CASSQIRGPDQPQHF.